This TCR beta chain was recorded in a study of glioma-infiltrating T cells (dated by TCRdb to the mid-2010s). In terms of the full investigation: Glioma tissue, non-neoplastic brain tissue and matched peripheral blood mononuclear cells were used as sources from which TCR alpha- and beta-chain repertoires were sequenced. To measure divergence between tissue and blood T-cell populations, each tissue-infiltrating repertoire was compared with the peripheral blood repertoire of the same patient. Three low-grade glioma patients, 7 to 9 primary glioblastoma patients and three non-glioma patients contributing non-neoplastic brain tissue were included in the paired cohort.

The iRepertoire nested amplicon-rescue multiplex PCR (arm-PCR) platform was used to amplify TCR alpha and beta CDR3 regions from RNA. For one-step reverse transcription and amplification, roughly 90-450 ng of tissue mRNA or PBMC total RNA was used as input. Following bead purification, Illumina adapters were added by a secondary multiplex PCR, and the libraries were gel-purified between 200 and 400 bp. Libraries carried internal 6-nucleotide barcodes used for demultiplexing. Libraries were sequenced on an Illumina MiSeq with 2x220 or 2x250 nucleotide paired-end reads. The original pipeline was this. Paired reads were merged using FLASH 1.2.11 and were aligned to the GRCh37 human genome using BWA-MEM, after which TRA and TRB reads were extracted. V and J assignment used an IMGT-derived reference of cassette sequences and CDR3 motifs that included pseudogenes. Reads were translated in three frames, and productive CDR3s were defined by a C…FGXG motif without stop codons. Unique combinations of V-J cassette pair and CDR3 amino acid sequence were defined as clonotypes. Hamming distance filtering was applied to reads, with thresholds set by the sequence error rate of each sample in mapped regions. TCRdb reanalyzed the raw reads on its own, using fastp at Q25 for trimming and MiXCR for clone calling, and kept in-frame beta chains. Merged by CDR3 protein, the rows form single entries marked with the most common genes and DNA. For this entry, the V and J calls and clone size follow TCRdb and not the study's own pipeline. Here the sample has roughly 100,000 distinct CDR3 sequences; about 30% occur a single time. About 40% of the sample is in the top ten clones.

The research as a whole found: The group comparisons were based on small numbers of patients: three non-neoplastic, three low-grade glioma and about eight glioblastoma patients. Tissue and blood shared very few CDR3 sequences, a result attributed to high CDR3 diversity and limited sampling. VJ-independent divergence between tissue and blood was lower than expected in non-neoplastic patients but higher than expected in all gliomas, particularly low-grade gliomas.

Worth noting for this clonotype: The target of this receptor is not known. This may be a read error: a much more frequent sequence differs by one nucleotide.

Looking up the germline V gene yields CDR1 MGHDK and CDR2 SYGVNS. The CDR3 measures 14 amino acids from cysteine to phenylalanine. CDR3 DNA only is kept here, 42 bases in frame from base 1. At the junction V is shortened by 5 bases and J by 4 bases; bases outside the gene matches: 1. Sequenced input: glioma tissue, nonneoplastic brain tissue, or PBMCs (not recorded which). The sequence was obtained from a human donor with low-grade glioma or glioblastoma, undergoing nonglioma brain surgery, or in good health (not recorded which). The V and J genes are TRBV25-1 and TRBJ2-2; a stretch of 10 junction bases matches TRBD2. The sequenced DNA: TGTGCCAGCAGTCAGCGGGGGGGCACCGGGGAGCTGTTTTTT. This codes for CASSQRGGTGELFF.